The source of this T cell receptor beta chain is a study of blood T cell repertoires in COVID-19. The authors' processing: Scientists estimated how many nucleated cells there were by amplifying reference gene primers. Clones were sequenced by immunoSEQ multiplex PCR, and TCRdb holds only the in-frame ones, with some missing. The V and J calls and the clone size are those of that table, but D and trimming were determined from the DNA. Of about 240,000 clones in the sample, approximately 83% were seen once. Germline assignment: CDR1 MDHEN and CDR2 SYDVKM. The length of the CDR3 is 15 residues. The ends were cut back, 6 bases at V and 4 bases at J, with 18 bases in the middle.

The chain combines TRBV28 with TRBJ1-2, with D unclear. Source material: peripheral blood. This TCR came from a woman older than 75 with acute or convalescent COVID-19. CDR3 loop: CASSPGGRGVYGYTF. The CDR3 bases are TGTGCCAGCAGCCCGGGAGGGAGAGGCGTCTATGGCTACACCTTC.